Each of the 18 T cell receptor beta chains below was sequenced from the same sample in a study of T cells in Graves' hyperthyroidism and ophthalmopathy. TCR beta CDR3 region amplification was performed from RNA transcripts. The HTBI set primed first-round TCR CDR3 RT-PCR. One entry per CDR3 protein results from TCRdb running MiXCR on the multiplex PCR reads. The sample has some 350,000 distinct CDR3 sequences, 25% seen once. Sequences were obtained from blood. Receptor source: a man aged 45-60 years with Graves' hyperthyroidism.

This clonotype was seen many times. The J gene is TRBJ2-1, the V gene TRBV7-3; D is perhaps TRBD2 (5 bases). The CDR3 spans 14 residues. Per germline, CDR1 SGHTA and CDR2 FQGTGA. The ends were cut back, 4 bases at V and 9 bases at J, with 16 bases in the middle. The CDR3 loop reads CASSSSGEEGEQFF. CDR3 in DNA: TGTGCCAGCAGCTCTTCCGGGGAAGAGGGTGAGCAGTTCTTC.

This chain connects TRBV19 to TRBJ1-1; TRBD1 matches at 9 bases. The V and J ends lost 3 bases and 7 bases, in that order; junction bases with no gene match: 6. The length of the CDR3 is 14 residues. Germline-derived CDR1 and CDR2 are LNHDA and SQIVND (reference sequence). The CDR3 loop reads CASSIPGTGSEAFF. DNA for the CDR3: TGTGCCAGTAGTATCCCCGGGACAGGGAGTGAAGCTTTCTTT.

This rearrangement joins TRBV30 to TRBJ1-2; perhaps TRBD1 as D (6 bases). CDR3 length: 13 amino acids. Germline CDR1 and CDR2: GTSNPN and SVGIG (reference sequence). V was cut by 7 bases and J by 2 bases, with 14 bases left in between. The CDR3 DNA follows: TGTGCCTCCCCGGGACATAGAAACTATGGCTACACCTTC. This sequence encodes CASPGHRNYGYTF.

About this clonotype itself: With a much larger clone just one base away, this may be a read error. This chain joins TRBV6-2 or TRBV6-3 and TRBJ2-2, with D perhaps matching TRBD1 or TRBD2 (5 bases each). Per germline, CDR1 MNHEY and CDR2 SVGEGT. This CDR3 is 15 amino acids long. Written as DNA, the CDR3 is TGTGCCGGCAGCCCCAGGGCGACGGGGACCGGGGAGCTGTTTTTT. This sequence encodes CAGSPRATGTGELFF.

The gene calls are TRBV6-5 and TRBJ2-3; D may be TRBD1 or TRBD2 (5 bases each). CDR3 length: 15 residues. The V end was cut by 2 bases, the J end by 0 bases, with 9 bases between. CDR1 is MNHEY, CDR2 SVGAGI, per germline. Here the CDR3 DNA reads TGTGCCAGCAGTTACGGGGGAAGGAGCACAGATACGCAGTATTTT. Translation: CASSYGGRSTDTQYF.

The chain joins TRBV5-1 to TRBJ1-1; D is possibly TRBD1 (5 bases). The V end was cut by 3 bases, the J end by 4 bases, with 19 bases between. The CDR3 length is 16 residues. CDR1 and CDR2 (germline): SGHRS, YFSETQ. The CDR3 region has the DNA TGCGCCAGCAGCTCTTACTTAGGCGGGGGTGTCACTGAAGCTTTCTTT. Its translation: CASSSYLGGGVTEAFF.

This clonotype appeared many times. The CDR3 reads CASSLDDRAGVQDTQYF. The CDR3 DNA is TGTGCCAGCAGCTTAGACGATCGGGCGGGAGTCCAAGATACGCAGTATTTT. V and J are TRBV7-2 and TRBJ2-3, with 7 bases that match TRBD2. This CDR3 comprises 17 residues. The V segment lost 1 base and the J segment 5 bases; nucleotides outside the gene matches: 12. Germline lookup yields CDR1 SGHTA and CDR2 FQGNSA.

There are a few counts of this clonotype. This rearrangement joins TRBV28 to TRBJ1-4; D not certain. Germline V gene sequence: CDR1 MDHEN, CDR2 SYDVKM. Trimming pared 1 base from V and 8 bases from J, leaving 14 bases between. There are 15 residues in the CDR3. The chain's CDR3 is CASSLFSGWGEKLFF. The CDR3 DNA reads TGTGCCAGCAGTTTATTCTCAGGTTGGGGAGAAAAACTGTTTTTT.

In this sample, this clonotype turned up a few times. The chain joins TRBV5-1 to TRBJ1-3, with D perhaps matching TRBD1 (6 bases). V gave up 0 bases and J gave up 3 bases, with 10 bases separating them. This CDR3 comprises 15 residues. The germline V gene encodes CDR1 SGHRS and CDR2 YFSETQ. The CDR3 region has the DNA TGCGCCAGCAGCTTGGACGGGGGCAGTGGAAACACCATATATTTT. This gives the protein CASSLDGGSGNTIYF.

The chain couples TRBV7-2 to TRBJ2-6, with D maybe TRBD2 (6 bases). The CDR3 runs to 19 residues. CDR1 is SGHTA and CDR2 is FQGNSA in the germline V gene. V was clipped by 3 bases and J by 0 bases, with 18 bases between them. Here the CDR3 DNA reads TGTGCCAGCAGCTTTAAGCGCCCGGGACTGACCTCTGGGGCCAACGTCCTGACTTTC. Translated: CASSFKRPGLTSGANVLTF.

This clonotype has only a few counts. This sequence joins TRBV4-1 and TRBJ2-2, with 16 bases identical to TRBD2. CDR1 is MGHRA, CDR2 YSYEKL, per germline. The CDR3 is 20 residues long. V was clipped by 4 bases and J by 1 base; unmatched bases: 9. CDR3 bases: TGCGCCAGCAGCCCCAGCCGGGGACTAGCGGGAGGGAAGAACACCGGGGAGCTGTTTTTT. This encodes CASSPSRGLAGGKNTGELFF.

The chain joins TRBV20-1 to TRBJ1-1, with D unresolved. CDR3 size: 15 residues. Trimming cost V 1 base and J 0 bases, with 12 bases left between them. Germline CDR1 DFQATT, CDR2 SNEGSKA (reference sequence). In nucleotides, the CDR3 is TGCAGTGCTAGAGTAAGAAGGATAGTGAACACTGAAGCTTTCTTT. It codes for CSARVRRIVNTEAFF.

This CDR3 reads CASSLPWGQLSYEQYF. In DNA form, the CDR3 reads TGTGCCAGCAGCTTACCCTGGGGACAGCTGTCCTACGAGCAGTACTTC. The chain couples TRBV7-2 to TRBJ2-7; 7 bases map to TRBD1. Trimming cost V 2 bases and J 1 base; bases outside gene matches: 8. Germline CDR1 is SGHTA and CDR2 is FQGNSA. The CDR3 sequence is 16 residues long.

The genes are TRBV20-1 and TRBJ2-1; 10 bases are a match to TRBD1. Germline V CDR1 and CDR2: DFQATT, SNEGSKA (reference sequence). CDR3 length: 12 amino acids. After removal of 1 base from V and 11 bases from J, the junction contained 2 bases not matched to a gene. The CDR3 DNA follows: TGCAGTGCTAGAGGAGACAGGGGGCAGCAGTTCTTC. Translating it yields CSARGDRGQQFF.

The chain joins TRBV24-1 to TRBJ2-2; D gene ambiguous. The CDR3 is made up of 12 amino acids. V lost 0 bases and J lost 7, with 2 bases in between. CDR1 and CDR2 from the germline V gene are KGHDR and SFDVKD. The CDR3 bases are TGTGCCACCAGTGATTTGCACGGGGAGCTGTTTTTT. Protein sequence: CATSDLHGELFF.

This clonotype was found many times. The chain carries TRBV20-1 and TRBJ2-7; TRBD1 aligns across 7 bases. CDR3 size: 15 residues. Germline CDR1 DFQATT, CDR2 SNEGSKA (reference sequence). Germline trimming cut 4 bases from V and 5 bases from J; bases unmatched to any gene: 14. The CDR3 DNA sequence: TGCAGTGCTACAAATTTACAGGGGAAGAGGGACGAGCAGTACTTC. The encoded protein is CSATNLQGKRDEQYF.

At least ten counts were recorded for this clonotype. The chain has TRBV28 and TRBJ2-2, with 9 bases aligning to TRBD1. Germline assignment: CDR1 MDHEN and CDR2 SYDVKM. The V and J ends lost 2 bases and 5 bases, in that order; junction bases with no gene match: 6. This CDR3 spans 16 amino acids. CDR3 in amino acids: CASSLLTGGITGELFF. For the CDR3, the DNA is TGTGCCAGCAGTTTACTGACAGGGGGAATAACCGGGGAGCTGTTTTTT.

This clonotype occurred many times. The V call is TRBV24-1, the J call TRBJ2-7, with D hard to call. CDR3 length equals 14 residues. Germline V gives CDR1 KGHDR, CDR2 SFDVKD. V lost 3 bases to trimming and J lost 6 bases, with 14 bases between them. In nucleotides, the CDR3 is TGTGCCACCAGTGATCCGGGTCAAACCGGCGAGCAGTACTTC. Translated, it gives CATSDPGQTGEQYF.